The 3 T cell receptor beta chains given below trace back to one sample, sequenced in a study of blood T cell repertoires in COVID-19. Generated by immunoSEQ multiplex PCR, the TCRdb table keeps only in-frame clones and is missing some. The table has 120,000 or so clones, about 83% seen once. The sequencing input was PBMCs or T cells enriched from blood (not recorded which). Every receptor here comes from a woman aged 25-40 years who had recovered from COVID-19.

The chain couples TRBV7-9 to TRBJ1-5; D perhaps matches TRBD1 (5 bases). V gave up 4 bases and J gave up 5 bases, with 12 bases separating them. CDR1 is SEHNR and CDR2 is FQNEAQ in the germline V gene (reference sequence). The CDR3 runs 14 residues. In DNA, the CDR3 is TGTGCCAGCAGCTCCACGCAGGGCTATCAGCCCCAGCATTTT. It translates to CASSSTQGYQPQHF.

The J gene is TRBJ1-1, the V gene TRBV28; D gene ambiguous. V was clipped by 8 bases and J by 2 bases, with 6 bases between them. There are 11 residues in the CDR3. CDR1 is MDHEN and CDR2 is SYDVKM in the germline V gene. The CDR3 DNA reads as TGTGCCAGCGGAGATAACACTGAAGCTTTCTTT. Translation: CASGDNTEAFF.

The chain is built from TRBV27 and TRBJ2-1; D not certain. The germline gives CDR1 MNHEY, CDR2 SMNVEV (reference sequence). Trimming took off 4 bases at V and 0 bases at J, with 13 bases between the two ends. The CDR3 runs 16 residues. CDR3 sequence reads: CASSSPAAPSYNEQFF. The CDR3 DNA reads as TGTGCCAGCAGTTCCCCCGCAGCGCCCTCCTACAATGAGCAGTTCTTC.